These T cell receptor beta chains were read from a single sample in a study of T cells in localized non-small cell lung cancer. TCRdb keeps only in-frame clones here, not all; method: immunoSEQ multiplex PCR. The sample shows about 40,000 clones, around 90% of them seen only once. The sample in question was PBMCs, obtained before any cancer treatment. The receptors shown here come from a woman aged 35 to 75 with stage II lung adenocarcinoma. Both conserved end residues are part of each CDR3. Fields, in order: V gene, J gene, CDR3 protein.

TRBV7-2,TRBJ1-1,CASSLGLGRTEAFF
TRBV11-2,TRBJ1-1,CASSSLERPPRGTEAFF
TRBV5-1,TRBJ1-3,CASSPLSGTGNTIYF
TRBV18,TRBJ2-7,CASSPGTTYEQYF
TRBV6-5,TRBJ2-7,CASKEVSYEQYF
TRBV6-5,TRBJ1-1,CASGSWQGRTEAFF
TRBV4-2,TRBJ2-3,CASSQEPSGLAGTDTQYF
TRBV5-1,TRBJ2-2,CASSRLGTGELFF
TRBV27,TRBJ2-5,CASSLRGQSQETQYF
TRBV5-8,TRBJ1-5,CASSLIGQGRNQPQHF
TRBV7-9,TRBJ2-6,CASSWSGGAVSGANVLTF
TRBV18,TRBJ1-4,CASSPWQGGEKLFF
TRBV12-2,TRBJ2-1,CASRPTRGGPRRVDEQFF
TRBV11-2,TRBJ2-2,CASSLERGTGELFF
TRBV6-1,TRBJ1-1,CASSEWLNTEAFF
TRBV28,TRBJ2-7,CATERPLAGFYEQYF
TRBV2,TRBJ1-5,CASSEAAGADQPQHF
TRBV7-2,TRBJ2-3,CASSLLAASTDTQYF
TRBV5-1,TRBJ1-3,CASSLVAGGNTIYF
TRBV29-1,TRBJ2-5,CSVEGGQETQYF
TRBV7-6,TRBJ2-7,CASSQGPGLEQYF
TRBV2,TRBJ2-1,CASSERDFTYNEQFF
TRBV5-1,TRBJ1-5,CASSLDGNQPQHF
TRBV18,TRBJ2-2,CASSPLTSGSSGELFF
TRBV18,NA,CASSPPLREGNNEQFF
TRBV5-4,TRBJ2-7,CASSLVIGDEQYF
TRBV9,TRBJ2-2,CASSVLSGENTGELFF
TRBV10-2,TRBJ2-7,CASRLAGNSYEQYF
TRBV7-8,TRBJ2-2,CASSFLNTGELFF
TRBV6-1,TRBJ2-3,CASSEAGASLDTQYF